This is a list of T cell receptor beta chains from one sample in a study of T cell clones after liver transplantation. TCRdb's table, derived via immunoSEQ multiplex PCR, lists solely in-frame clones and lacks some. This sample has roughly 15,000 clones, with about nine tenths found just once. Sample: CD8+ T cells from blood, taken before liver transplant. The source is a human donor who received a liver transplant. Each CDR3 is given with its conserved first and last residue. Fields, in order: CDR3 protein, CDR3 DNA, J gene, clone size, V gene, D gene. The D gene is left open where the match is weak. For some rows the clone size is stated as once, few or many, or as a class when expanded; others skip it.

CDR3 protein: CASSATSGRAYEQYF
CDR3 DNA: TGTGCCAGCAGTGCGACTAGCGGACGGGCCTACGAGCAGTACTTC
J gene: TRBJ2-7
clone size: .
V gene: TRBV2
D gene: TRBD2

CDR3 protein: CASSLGPFTSGRVGEQFF
CDR3 DNA: TGTGCCAGCAGCTTAGGCCCTTTTACTAGCGGGAGAGTCGGTGAGCAGTTCTTC
J gene: TRBJ2-1
clone size: .
V gene: TRBV7-6
D gene: TRBD2

CDR3 protein: CASSPGTPNTEAFF
CDR3 DNA: TGTGCCAGTAGCCCCGGGACCCCGAACACTGAAGCTTTCTTT
J gene: TRBJ1-1
clone size: .
V gene: TRBV19
D gene: .

CDR3 protein: CASRPQGTNEQFF
CDR3 DNA: TGTGCCAGCAGGCCCCAGGGAACCAATGAGCAGTTCTTC
J gene: TRBJ2-1
clone size: .
V gene: TRBV28
D gene: .

CDR3 protein: CASSLGRATGELFF
CDR3 DNA: TGTGCCAGCAGCTTAGGCAGGGCCACCGGGGAGCTGTTTTTT
J gene: TRBJ2-2
clone size: once
V gene: TRBV13
D gene: .

CDR3 protein: CASSNVGGRSTGELFF
CDR3 DNA: TGTGCCAGTAGTAATGTTGGCGGGAGAAGTACCGGGGAGCTGTTTTTT
J gene: TRBJ2-2
clone size: few
V gene: TRBV19
D gene: TRBD2

CDR3 protein: CASSPGLAEYNEQFF
CDR3 DNA: TGTGCCAGCAGCCCGGGACTAGCGGAATACAATGAGCAGTTCTTC
J gene: TRBJ2-1
clone size: .
V gene: TRBV7-9
D gene: TRBD2

CDR3 protein: CASSLSLLAAQDF
CDR3 DNA: TGTGCCAGCAGCCTAAGCCTGCTAGCGGCCCAAGACTTC
J gene: TRBJ2-5
clone size: .
V gene: TRBV7-6
D gene: TRBD2

CDR3 protein: CASGEGYSNQPQHF
CDR3 DNA: TGTGCCAGCGGGGAGGGATATAGCAATCAGCCCCAGCATTTT
J gene: TRBJ1-5
clone size: .
V gene: TRBV27
D gene: .

CDR3 protein: CASSLLSPGGSDTEAFF
CDR3 DNA: TGTGCCAGCAGTTTACTGTCCCCGGGGGGGAGTGACACTGAAGCTTTCTTT
J gene: TRBJ1-1
clone size: few
V gene: TRBV28
D gene: .

CDR3 protein: CASSIGGPAYEQYF
CDR3 DNA: TGTGCCAGCAGTATAGGGGGACCGGCATACGAGCAGTACTTC
J gene: TRBJ2-7
clone size: .
V gene: TRBV27
D gene: .

CDR3 protein: CASSEAVYEQYF
CDR3 DNA: TGTGCCAGCAGTGAAGCTGTTTACGAGCAGTACTTC
J gene: TRBJ2-7
clone size: .
V gene: TRBV2
D gene: .

CDR3 protein: CASSGTGGPYEQYF
CDR3 DNA: TGTGCCAGCAGCGGGACAGGGGGTCCCTACGAGCAGTACTTC
J gene: TRBJ2-7
clone size: .
V gene: TRBV2
D gene: TRBD1

CDR3 protein: CASSLASPSGNEQFF
CDR3 DNA: TGTGCCAGCAGCTTAGCGTCGCCCTCCGGCAATGAGCAGTTCTTC
J gene: TRBJ2-1
clone size: .
V gene: TRBV7-9
D gene: .

CDR3 protein: CSVDPGQGSYEQYF
CDR3 DNA: TGCAGCGTTGACCCGGGACAGGGATCCTACGAGCAGTACTTC
J gene: TRBJ2-7
clone size: .
V gene: TRBV29-1
D gene: TRBD1

CDR3 protein: CASSPRPVGYTF
CDR3 DNA: TGTGCCAGCAGTCCCCGGCCTGTAGGCTACACCTTC
J gene: TRBJ1-2
clone size: once
V gene: TRBV6-6
D gene: .

CDR3 protein: CASSLAETQYF
CDR3 DNA: TGTGCCAGCAGCTTAGCGGAGACCCAGTACTTC
J gene: TRBJ2-5
clone size: .
V gene: TRBV7-9
D gene: .

CDR3 protein: CASSFPRTGAYEQYF
CDR3 DNA: TGTGCCAGCAGTTTTCCCCGGACAGGGGCCTACGAGCAGTACTTC
J gene: TRBJ2-7
clone size: .
V gene: TRBV28
D gene: TRBD1

CDR3 protein: CASSSGIAGAETQYF
CDR3 DNA: TGTGCCAGCAGCTCCGGGATAGCGGGAGCGGAGACCCAGTACTTC
J gene: TRBJ2-5
clone size: .
V gene: TRBV7-3
D gene: TRBD2

CDR3 protein: CATSPRLAGVEQYF
CDR3 DNA: TGTGCCACCAGCCCCAGACTAGCGGGAGTCGAGCAGTACTTC
J gene: TRBJ2-7
clone size: .
V gene: TRBV15
D gene: TRBD2

CDR3 protein: CASSQVGYEQYF
CDR3 DNA: TGTGCCAGCAGCCAAGTAGGCTACGAGCAGTACTTC
J gene: TRBJ2-7
clone size: once
V gene: TRBV14
D gene: .

CDR3 protein: CASGTGDSTGELFF
CDR3 DNA: TGTGCCAGCGGGACAGGCGATTCCACCGGGGAGCTGTTTTTT
J gene: TRBJ2-2
clone size: once
V gene: TRBV5-4
D gene: TRBD1

CDR3 protein: CASSLRTSGPRDNEQFF
CDR3 DNA: TGCGCCAGCAGCTTAAGGACTAGCGGGCCCCGGGACAATGAGCAGTTCTTC
J gene: TRBJ2-1
clone size: .
V gene: TRBV5-1
D gene: TRBD2

CDR3 protein: CACPPPSGNEQFF
CDR3 DNA: TGTGCCTGCCCTCCCCCTAGCGGCAATGAGCAGTTCTTC
J gene: TRBJ2-1
clone size: .
V gene: TRBV30
D gene: TRBD2

CDR3 protein: CASSQDTGGNTEAFF
CDR3 DNA: TGCGCCAGCAGCCAAGATACAGGGGGGAACACTGAAGCTTTCTTT
J gene: TRBJ1-1
clone size: .
V gene: TRBV4-3
D gene: TRBD1

CDR3 protein: CASSHGTSGSYEQYF
CDR3 DNA: TGCGCCAGCAGCCACGGGACTAGCGGGTCCTACGAGCAGTACTTC
J gene: TRBJ2-7
clone size: .
V gene: TRBV4-1
D gene: TRBD2

CDR3 protein: CASSLTLLGEKLFF
CDR3 DNA: TGTGCCAGCAGCTTAACTCTATTGGGCGAAAAACTGTTTTTT
J gene: TRBJ1-4
clone size: .
V gene: TRBV11-2
D gene: .

CDR3 protein: CASSPGELAGETQYF
CDR3 DNA: TGTGCCAGCAGCCCCGGGGAGCTAGCGGGAGAGACCCAGTACTTC
J gene: TRBJ2-5
clone size: once
V gene: TRBV28
D gene: TRBD2

CDR3 protein: CASSAGLAGGQETQYF
CDR3 DNA: TGCGCCAGCAGCGCAGGACTAGCGGGAGGGCAAGAGACCCAGTACTTC
J gene: TRBJ2-5
clone size: .
V gene: TRBV5-1
D gene: TRBD2

CDR3 protein: CASSFDGIYGYTF
CDR3 DNA: TGTGCCAGCAGTTTCGACGGTATCTATGGCTACACCTTC
J gene: TRBJ1-2
clone size: .
V gene: TRBV28
D gene: .